This T cell receptor (beta chain) is from a study of T cells in pancreatic ductal adenocarcinoma. Study-wide results and caveats: No significant tumor-blood clonality difference; means were about 0.11 and 0.072. Blood had more productive templates and around 8-fold more unique clonotypes than tumor. Comparisons of tumor and blood clonality may show falsely lower tumor diversity. The resected pancreatic cancer cohort was biased toward the minority with early-stage disease.

A remark on this clone: Its specificity is unknown.

The repertoire was sequenced with immunoSEQ multiplex PCR; TCRdb's copy has only in-frame clones and lacks some. The sample lists approximately 13,000 clones, 70% to 90% occurring once. The selected patients with pancreatic ductal adenocarcinoma had surgery but no neoadjuvant therapy. The CDR3 is made up of 15 amino acids. The germline V gene encodes CDR1 SGHTA and CDR2 FQGTGA. J lost 2 bases, V lost 5 bases, and 8 bases had no gene match. The chain couples TRBV7-3 to TRBJ2-5, with 7 bases matching TRBD2. The sequencing sample was made of PBMCs. This sequence originates from a human donor with pancreatic ductal adenocarcinoma. CDR3 DNA sequence: TGTGCCAGCAGCCGATCTTCTAGCGGACAAGAGACCCAGTACTTC. It specifies CASSRSSSGQETQYF.